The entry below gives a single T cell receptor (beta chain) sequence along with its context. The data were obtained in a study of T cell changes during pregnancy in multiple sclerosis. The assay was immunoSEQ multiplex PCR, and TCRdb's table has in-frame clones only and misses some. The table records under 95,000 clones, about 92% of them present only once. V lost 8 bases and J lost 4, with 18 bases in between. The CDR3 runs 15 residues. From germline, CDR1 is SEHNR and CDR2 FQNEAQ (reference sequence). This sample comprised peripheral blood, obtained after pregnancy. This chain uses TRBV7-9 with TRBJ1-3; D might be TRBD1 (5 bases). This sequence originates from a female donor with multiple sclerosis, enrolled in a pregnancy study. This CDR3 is CASESWGVVGNTIYF. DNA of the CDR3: TGTGCCAGCGAAAGCTGGGGGGTAGTCGGAAACACCATATATTTT.